Listed below are T cell receptor beta chains from one sample, sequenced in a study. TCRdb called the multiplex PCR reads again in MiXCR, with one record for every CDR3 protein. The sample includes under 350 distinct CDR3 sequences, 3.5% to 4.5% of them seen just once. Input material: Tregs sorted from blood. The receptors stem from a female donor with breast cancer. CDR3s include the opening cysteine and the closing phenylalanine or tryptophan. Fields, in order: J gene, clone size, CDR3 length, V gene, D gene, CDR3 DNA, CDR3 protein. The D gene is left open where the match is weak. Rows give clone size only sometimes, using once, few, many, or a class for an expanded clone.

>TRBJ1-2|large|13|TRBV12-3/TRBV12-4|.
TGTGCCAGCAGCCAGAATAAAGGGTATGGCTACACCTTC
CASSQNKGYGYTF
>TRBJ1-2|many|15|TRBV12-3/TRBV12-4|TRBD1
TGTGCCAGCAGTTTAGCGAGAACAGGGGCCTATGGCTACACCTTC
CASSLARTGAYGYTF
>TRBJ1-2|few|16|TRBV12-3/TRBV12-4|.
TGTGCCAGCAGTTTAGTAGTAACAGGGAATCCATTTGGCTACACCTTC
CASSLVVTGNPFGYTF
>TRBJ1-2|medium-sized|14|TRBV12-3/TRBV12-4|.
TGTGCCAGCAGTTGGGGCGGGGTATACGAGGGCTACACCTTC
CASSWGGVYEGYTF
>TRBJ1-2|medium-sized|13|TRBV12-3/TRBV12-4|.
TGTGCCAGCACCCTAAGGGGAGGCAATGGCTACACCTTC
CASTLRGGNGYTF
>TRBJ1-2|many|14|TRBV12-3/TRBV12-4|.
TGTGCCAGCACTCCACGGAAGGGGATCTATGGCTACACCTTC
CASTPRKGIYGYTF
>TRBJ1-2|hyperexpanded|14|TRBV12-3/TRBV12-4|.
TGTGCCAGCACTCCACGGAGGGGTATCTATGGCTACACCTTC
CASTPRRGIYGYTF
>TRBJ1-2|many|11|TRBV12-3/TRBV12-4|TRBD1
TGTGCCAGCAGTTTGGGGACAGGGAACACCTTC
CASSLGTGNTF
>TRBJ1-2|large|15|TRBV12-3/TRBV12-4|.
TGTGCCAGCAGCGCAGACACGTACCCATACTATGGCTACACCTTC
CASSADTYPYYGYTF
>TRBJ1-2|medium-sized|13|TRBV12-3/TRBV12-4|.
TGTGCCAGCAGTTTGAAGGGATCCTATGGCTACACCTTC
CASSLKGSYGYTF
>TRBJ1-2|many|13|TRBV12-3/TRBV12-4|.
TGTGCCAGCAGTTTATGGGTTGAGGATGGCTACACCTTC
CASSLWVEDGYTF
>TRBJ1-2|many|11|TRBV12-3/TRBV12-4|.
TGTGCCAGCAAAGAGGGCCAGGGCTACACCTTC
CASKEGQGYTF
>TRBJ1-2|medium-sized|13|TRBV12-3/TRBV12-4|.
TGTGCCAGCAGTAGGGACGGCAACTATGGCTACACCTTC
CASSRDGNYGYTF
>TRBJ1-2|large|14|TRBV12-3/TRBV12-4|.
TGTGCCAGCAGTGGGGACGGGGACACCTATGGCTACACCTTC
CASSGDGDTYGYTF
>TRBJ1-2|medium-sized|14|TRBV12-3/TRBV12-4|.
TGTGCCAGCAGTTTAGGAAACAGGAGGGACGGCTACACCTTC
CASSLGNRRDGYTF
>TRBJ1-2|many|14|TRBV12-3/TRBV12-4|TRBD1
TGTGCCAGCACCCTAATGGGACAGGGCGGCGGCTACACCTTC
CASTLMGQGGGYTF
>TRBJ1-2|many|13|TRBV12-3/TRBV12-4|.
TGTGCCAGCAGTACGACAACTCTATATGGCTACACCTTC
CASSTTTLYGYTF
>TRBJ1-2|medium-sized|15|TRBV12-3/TRBV12-4|.
TGTGCCAGCAGTTTAGAGGCAATACGTAACTATGGCTACACCTTC
CASSLEAIRNYGYTF
>TRBJ1-2|hyperexpanded|14|TRBV12-3/TRBV12-4|TRBD1
TGTGCCAGCAGTATAACAGGGGTCAACTATGGCTACACCTTC
CASSITGVNYGYTF
>TRBJ1-2|medium-sized|16|TRBV12-3/TRBV12-4|.
TGTGCCAGCAGCCAGGGAACCGCAGCCTCGGGCTATGGCTACACCTTC
CASSQGTAASGYGYTF
>TRBJ1-2|.|12|TRBV12-3/TRBV12-4|.
TGTGCCAGCAGCCCTGCCAGAAGGGGCTACACCTTC
CASSPARRGYTF
>TRBJ1-2|medium-sized|12|TRBV12-3/TRBV12-4|.
TGTGCCAGCATTATGGTGAACTATGGCTACACCTTC
CASIMVNYGYTF
>TRBJ1-2|many|14|TRBV12-3/TRBV12-4|.
TGTGCCAGCAGTCGACAGGAAACTAACTATGGCTACACCTTC
CASSRQETNYGYTF
>TRBJ1-2|medium-sized|13|TRBV12-3/TRBV12-4|.
TGTGCCAGCAGTTTAGGGCAGTACTATGGCTACACCTTC
CASSLGQYYGYTF
>TRBJ1-2|large|14|TRBV12-3/TRBV12-4|.
TGTGCCAGCAGTTTAATATGGGGAAACTATGGCTACACCTTC
CASSLIWGNYGYTF
>TRBJ1-2|many|14|TRBV12-3/TRBV12-4|.
TGTGCCAGCAGCCCGTTGACAGCTAACTATGGCTACACCTTC
CASSPLTANYGYTF